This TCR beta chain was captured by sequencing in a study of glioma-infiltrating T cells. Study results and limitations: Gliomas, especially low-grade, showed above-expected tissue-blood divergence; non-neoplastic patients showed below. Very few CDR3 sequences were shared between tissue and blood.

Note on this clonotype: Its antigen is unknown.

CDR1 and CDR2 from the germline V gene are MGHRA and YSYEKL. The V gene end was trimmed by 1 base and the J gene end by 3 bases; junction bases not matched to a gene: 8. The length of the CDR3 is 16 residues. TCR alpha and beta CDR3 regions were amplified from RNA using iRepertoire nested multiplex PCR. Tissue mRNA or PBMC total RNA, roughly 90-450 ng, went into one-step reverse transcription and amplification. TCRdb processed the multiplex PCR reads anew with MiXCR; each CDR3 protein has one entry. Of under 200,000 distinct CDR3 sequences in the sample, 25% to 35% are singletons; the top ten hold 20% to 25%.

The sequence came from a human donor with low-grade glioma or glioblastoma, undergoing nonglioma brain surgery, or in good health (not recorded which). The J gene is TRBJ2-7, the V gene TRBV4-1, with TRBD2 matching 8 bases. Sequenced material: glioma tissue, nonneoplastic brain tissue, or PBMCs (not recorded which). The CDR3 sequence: CASSQGHSGSIYEQYF. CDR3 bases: TGCGCCAGCAGCCAAGGTCACAGCGGGAGTATCTACGAGCAGTACTTC.